The 15 T cell receptor beta chains in this list originate from one sample, sequenced in a study of T cell clonality in common variable immunodeficiency (dated by TCRdb to about 2015). The library came from the immunoSEQ multiplex PCR assay. TCRdb took over this immuneACCESS table, retaining in-frame rearrangements with V and J assigned. Such tables are incomplete; in checked studies, under half of the missing clones stem from an unresolved V gene, and the remainder is unexplained. The table for this sample lists under 35,000 clones, none of them counted only once. The ten largest make up 3.5% to 4% of the sample. Sequencing input: peripheral blood mononuclear cells. Source of these receptors: a person between 18 and 75 years old in good health.

This clone turned up a few times. The read stops 3 residues short of the end of the CDR3; the missing end is completed from the germline J gene. The V call is TRBV7-2, the J call TRBJ2-4; D might be TRBD1 (5 bases). Germline CDR1 reads SGHTA; CDR2 reads FQGNSA. The CDR3 spans 14 residues. The CDR3 spells CASSWGGSNYGQYF. The sequenced CDR3 bases are TGTGCCAGCAGTTGGGGCGGTTCTAACTATGGT.

This clone was recorded many times. With the read ending 3 residues before the CDR3 end, the germline J gene is used to fill in that end. This rearrangement joins TRBV12-5 to TRBJ1-4; 10 bases map to TRBD1. The CDR3 totals 13 residues. From germline, CDR1 is LGHNT and CDR2 FRNRAP. CDR3 loop: CASARQGAEELFF. Incomplete CDR3 DNA: TGTGCTAGTGCCCGACAGGGGGCGGAAGAA.

This clone has ten or more counts. From the germline J gene comes the end of the CDR3, since the read stops 3 residues before it. The genes are TRBV19 and TRBJ1-1; 9 bases agree with TRBD1. The V and J ends lost 1 base and 7 bases, in that order; junction bases with no gene match: 4. Germline V CDR1 and CDR2: LNHDA, SQIVND (reference sequence). The CDR3 has 14 residues. The sequenced part of the CDR3 DNA is TGTGCCAGTAGTATAGTGGAGGACAGGGGTGAA. The encoded protein is CASSIVEDRGE. The full-length CDR3 reads as CASSIVEDRGEAFF.

This clone has a count of ten or more. The read ends 3 residues early relative to the CDR3; the germline J gene fills the gap. V and J are TRBV5-6 and TRBJ2-5; 10 bases are a match to TRBD1. After removal of 3 bases from V and 4 bases from J, the junction contained 3 bases not matched to a gene. The CDR3 is 14 amino acids. Germline V gene data show CDR1 as SGHDT and CDR2 as YYEEEE. Incomplete CDR3 DNA: TGTGCCAGCAGCTCTGACAGGGGGCGAGAGACC. Residues: CASSSDRGRET. The CDR3 reads in full as CASSSDRGRETQYF.

This clone was recorded many times. The read terminates 3 residues ahead of where the CDR3 ends, so the germline J gene completes it. V usage is TRBV30 and J usage is TRBJ2-1; 9 bases line up with TRBD1. This CDR3 contains 18 residues. The trim removed 2 bases at V and 3 bases at J, leaving 14 bases unmatched. CDR1 and CDR2 (germline): GTSNPN, SVGIG (reference sequence). The CDR3: CAWSPRDREMRYYNEQFF. The sequenced part of the CDR3 DNA is TGTGCCTGGAGTCCACGGGACAGGGAAATGCGCTACTACAATGAG.

In this sample, this clone turned up many times. Sequencing ends 3 residues short of the CDR3 end; the germline J gene provides the rest. The chain joins TRBV7-2 to TRBJ2-3, with D possibly being TRBD2 (6 bases). The CDR3 length is 14 residues. Germline V lookup: CDR1 SGHTA, CDR2 FQGNSA. Trimming took 5 bases from V and 1 from J, leaving 10 bases between them. CDR3 DNA, as far as it was read: TGTGCCAGCAGCCCTCCGGGGGGCACAGATACG. It yields the protein CASSPPGGTDT. The CDR3, in full, reads CASSPPGGTDTQYF.

Judged by abundance, this clone is medium-sized. The read terminates 3 residues before the CDR3 end, so the remaining end is supplied by the germline J gene. The chain combines TRBV30 with TRBJ2-1; maybe TRBD2 (5 bases). The CDR3 totals 14 residues. Looked up from germline, CDR1 is GTSNPN and CDR2 is SVGIG (reference sequence). Trimming left V 1 base short and J 9 bases short, with 16 bases between. Incomplete CDR3 DNA: TGTGCCTGGAGTGCCCAACTAGGATCGGGTGAG. Translated: CAWSAQLGSGE. The CDR3 as a whole reads CAWSAQLGSGEQFF.

This clone was found many times. The sequence runs out 3 residues before the end of the CDR3; the remainder is reconstructed from the germline J gene. V usage is TRBV7-2 and J usage is TRBJ2-1; perhaps TRBD2 as D (5 bases). This CDR3 is 14 amino acids long. The ends were cut back, 1 base at V and 8 bases at J, with 12 bases in the middle. Germline CDR1 reads SGHTA; CDR2 reads FQGNSA. The sequenced CDR3 bases are TGTGCCAGCAGCTTAGAAGGGATCGGGGATGAG. Translation: CASSLEGIGDE. The whole CDR3 protein reads CASSLEGIGDEQFF.

This clone was seen many times. Read sequence stops 3 residues before the CDR3 end, and the germline J gene provides the missing end. V usage is TRBV7-2 and J usage is TRBJ2-3; TRBD2 might be the D (5 bases). CDR1 SGHTA and CDR2 FQGNSA come from the germline V gene. The CDR3 loop spans 14 amino acids. Trimming removed 4 bases at V and 3 bases at J, with 11 bases between. The CDR3 reads CASSSLGLTDTQYF. CDR3 DNA, as far as it was read: TGTGCCAGCAGCTCTCTAGGACTGACAGATACG.

This clone was found many times. The read finishes 3 residues shy of the CDR3 end, and the germline J gene is used to complete it. The chain links TRBV9 to TRBJ2-5, with 8 positions matching TRBD2. Germline V gene lookup returns CDR1 SGDLS and CDR2 YYNGEE. Trimming removed 1 base from V and 4 bases from J; junction bases left unmatched: 9. The CDR3 is 16 amino acids. CDR3 bases read: TGTGCCAGCAGCGTACTGAGCGGGAGTTGGGGAGAGACC. Encoded protein: CASSVLSGSWGET. The whole CDR3 protein is CASSVLSGSWGETQYF.

This clone was counted many times. The read ends 3 residues early relative to the CDR3; the germline J gene fills the gap. This chain connects TRBV7-9 to TRBJ2-7; TRBD2 might be the D (6 bases). V dropped 5 bases and J dropped 4 bases, with 18 bases sitting between them. CDR3 length: 15 amino acids. Per germline, CDR1 SEHNR and CDR2 FQNEAQ (reference sequence). The CDR3 is CASSPRDSPPYEQYF. The CDR3 bases that were read are TGTGCCAGCAGCCCCCGGGACTCCCCTCCATACGAG.

This clone was counted many times. From the germline J gene comes the end of the CDR3, since the read stops 3 residues before it. The genes are TRBV20-1 and TRBJ2-7; 7 bases are shared with TRBD1. In germline, CDR1 is DFQATT, CDR2 SNEGSKA (reference sequence). The junction had 3 bases not matched to a gene; V was cut back by 3 bases and J by 1 base. This CDR3 is built from 13 residues. The covered CDR3 bases are TGCAGTGCTAGTTTGACAGGGTCCTACGAG. It encodes CSASLTGSYE. The whole CDR3 sequence is CSASLTGSYEQYF.

This clone was counted many times. The CDR3 is cut off 3 residues early in the read; its end comes from the germline J gene. The genes are TRBV19 and TRBJ2-5; weak D call: TRBD1 (5 bases). Trimming shortened V by 5 bases and J by 4 bases, and 11 bases separated the two germline ends. The CDR3 is made up of 13 amino acids. CDR1 and CDR2 (germline): LNHDA, SQIVND (reference sequence). The CDR3 protein is CASSAPGSETQYF. CDR3 bases read: TGTGCCAGTAGTGCTCCAGGGTCAGAGACC.

In its sample, this clone was seen many times. The read comes to an end 3 residues before the CDR3 does, leaving the germline J gene to fill in the end. The J gene is TRBJ2-4, the V gene TRBV29-1, with TRBD1 matching over 9 bases. With V trimmed by 7 bases and J by 0 bases, 10 bases remained unmatched. The length of the CDR3 is 16 residues. Germline CDR1 SQVTM, CDR2 ANQGSEA. Incomplete CDR3 DNA: TGCAGCGCCAAGCCAGGGACAGGGCGAGCCAAAAACATT. It translates to CSAKPGTGRAKNI. The entire CDR3 sequence reads CSAKPGTGRAKNIQYF.

This clone was recorded many times. The sequenced fragment ends 3 residues before the CDR3 boundary, so the rest is inferred from the germline J gene. The chain carries TRBV2 and TRBJ1-4, with 7 bases aligning to TRBD1. V dropped 8 bases and J dropped 8; count of bases not matched to a gene: 11. Germline CDR1 and CDR2: SNHLY and FYNNEI. The CDR3 spans 14 residues. CDR3: CASGRGPVEEKLFF. Incomplete CDR3 DNA: TGTGCCAGCGGGAGGGGGCCAGTGGAGGAAAAA.